The 5 T cell receptor beta chains given below trace back to one sample, sequenced in a study of cytomegalovirus exposure and HLA in healthy donors. 13 Jbeta primers and 60 Vbeta primers were used for the PCR. The repertoire was sequenced with immunoSEQ multiplex PCR; TCRdb's copy has only in-frame clones and lacks some. Here the sample spans 99,000 or so clones, over 9.5% being singletons. What was sequenced was PBMCs. The source of these receptors is a man between 35 and 55 years old in good health and CMV-seropositive.

The chain has TRBV9 and TRBJ2-7, with a possible D match to TRBD2 (6 bases). Germline V gene sequence: CDR1 SGDLS, CDR2 YYNGEE. This CDR3 region has 15 residues. V was shortened by 0 bases and J by 6 bases, with 16 bases between the two germline ends. DNA of the CDR3: TGTGCCAGCAGCGTAGGAGGAGGGGAAGGGCGCGAGCAGTACTTC. The encoded protein is CASSVGGGEGREQYF.

This clone appeared a few times. The rearrangement links TRBV19 to TRBJ2-3, with D maybe TRBD2 (5 bases). CDR1 is LNHDA and CDR2 is SQIVND in the germline V gene (reference sequence). Trimming cost V 1 base and J 1 base, with 9 bases left between them. This CDR3 spans 15 amino acids. The CDR3 sequence: CASSIGGPGTDTQYF. The CDR3 DNA reads as TGTGCCAGTAGTATAGGAGGGCCGGGCACAGATACGCAGTATTTT.

This clone appeared a few times. A junction end diverges from the germline sequence, so it may reflect a read error. Within the sample, other DNA sequences also encode this same CDR3. The CDR3: CASSLWGREAFF. CDR3 nucleotide sequence: TGTGCGAGCAGTCTGTGGGGCAGGGAAGCTTTCTTT. V and J are TRBV6-5 and TRBJ1-1; D may be TRBD1 (5 bases). The CDR3 extends over 12 amino acids. Per germline, CDR1 MNHEY and CDR2 SVGAGI.

This clone was seen a few times. This chain connects TRBV29-1 to TRBJ2-3; TRBD2 matches 12 bases. The CDR3 has 17 amino acids. Germline trimming cut 4 bases from V and 1 base from J; bases unmatched to any gene: 9. Per germline, CDR1 SQVTM and CDR2 ANQGSEA. The CDR3 nucleotides read TGCAGCGTTGTGACTAGCGGGAGAAGGGGTGGCACAGATACGCAGTATTTT. The encoded protein is CSVVTSGRRGGTDTQYF.

This clone has only a few counts. The gene calls are TRBV9 and TRBJ2-7; 12 nucleotides match TRBD1. CDR1 SGDLS and CDR2 YYNGEE come from the germline V gene. The V segment lost 0 bases and the J segment 6 bases; nucleotides outside the gene matches: 4. The CDR3 is 15 amino acids. The CDR3 bases are TGTGCCAGCAGCGTAGGAGGGACAGGGGGCGGCGAGCAGTACTTC. It yields the protein CASSVGGTGGGEQYF.